The 13 T cell receptor beta chains reported below all come from one sample, sequenced in a study of blood T cell repertoires in COVID-19. Assay: immunoSEQ multiplex PCR; the TCRdb copy retains only in-frame clones and omits some. The data contain 140,000 to 150,000 clones, around 90% of them singletons. Sequencing was done on a sample of peripheral blood. These receptors all come from a man aged 55 to 70 with active or convalescent COVID-19.

The rearrangement uses TRBV24-1 and TRBJ2-2; the match to TRBD2 covers 7 bases. Germline-derived CDR1 and CDR2 are KGHDR and SFDVKD. The CDR3 length is 16 residues. V lost 3 bases to trimming and J lost 4 bases; unmatched junction nucleotides: 7. CDR3 in DNA: TGTGCCACCAGTGATCTCGGGGCGGGAGTCACCGGGGAGCTGTTTTTT. It encodes CATSDLGAGVTGELFF.

This chain links TRBV6-2 or TRBV6-3 with TRBJ1-1; no clear D. CDR1 and CDR2 from the germline V gene are MNHEY and SVGEGT. Trimming left V 5 bases short and J 1 base short, with 11 bases between. The CDR3 sequence is 14 residues long. The CDR3 loop is CASSRVRSNTEAFF. The CDR3 coding sequence is TGTGCCAGCAGTCGGGTCAGATCGAACACTGAAGCTTTCTTT.

V is TRBV14 and J is TRBJ2-1; D is possibly TRBD1 (5 bases). Germline CDR1 is SGHDN and CDR2 is FVKESK. This CDR3 is built from 17 residues. V lost 4 bases, J lost 0 bases, and 16 bases lay in between. In nucleotides, the CDR3 is TGTGCCAGCAGCCCCTCTACAGGCCGAGCCTCCTACAATGAGCAGTTCTTC. It yields the protein CASSPSTGRASYNEQFF. The full variable domain, rest sourced from reference TRBV14 and TRBJ2-1, is EAGVTQFPSHSVIEKGQTVTLRCDPISGHDNLYWYRRVMGKEIKFLLHFVKESKQDESGMPNNRFLAERTGGTYSTLKVQPAELEDSGVYFCASSPSTGRASYNEQFFGPGTRLTVL.

This clone was detected only a few times. The gene calls are TRBV28 and TRBJ1-2, with 7 nucleotides matching TRBD1. The germline V gene encodes CDR1 MDHEN and CDR2 SYDVKM. V shed 6 bases and J 8 bases; nucleotides not matched to a gene: 9. This CDR3 has 13 amino acids. The CDR3 spells CASRTGNPGGYTF. CDR3 DNA: TGTGCCAGCAGGACAGGGAACCCGGGAGGCTACACCTTC.

The CDR3 DNA reads as TGTGCCACGCGGGACAGGGGTGGGACTGAAGCTTTCTTT. Amino acid sequence: CATRDRGGTEAFF. V gene TRBV24-1 combines with J gene TRBJ1-1; TRBD1 aligns across 10 bases. Germline CDR1 reads KGHDR; CDR2 reads SFDVKD. The CDR3 runs 13 residues. The V and J ends lost 10 bases and 5 bases, in that order; junction bases with no gene match: 6.

Only a few counts were recorded for this clone. The chain is built from TRBV28 and TRBJ1-5; D is unresolved. The CDR3 contains 15 residues. Germline assignment: CDR1 MDHEN and CDR2 SYDVKM. V was pared by 5 bases and J by 2 bases, with 13 bases between. This CDR3 is CASSDSGWGNQPQHF. The DNA for the CDR3 is TGTGCCAGCAGTGATTCCGGGTGGGGCAATCAGCCCCAGCATTTT.

The gene calls are TRBV18 and TRBJ1-4, with 7 nucleotides matching TRBD1. The trim removed 8 bases at V and 2 bases at J, leaving 2 bases unmatched. Per germline, CDR1 KGHSH and CDR2 LQKENI. The CDR3 contains 13 residues. CDR3 bases: TGTGCCAGCGCAGGGGGGACTAATGAAAAACTGTTTTTT. Residues: CASAGGTNEKLFF. Complete variable domain (other parts from reference TRBV18 and TRBJ1-4): NAGVMQNPRHLVRRRGQEARLRCSPMKGHSHVYWYRQLPEEGLKFMVYLQKENIIDESGMPKERFSAEFPKEGPSILRIQQVVRGDSAAYFCASAGGTNEKLFFGSGTQLSVL.

The genes are TRBV6-1 and TRBJ2-7; 7 nucleotides align to TRBD2. Germline CDR1 and CDR2: MNHNS and SASEGT. The CDR3 has 18 residues. V shed 3 bases, J shed 0 bases, and the junction held 14 bases outside the gene matches. The CDR3 DNA reads TGTGCCAGCAGTGAGAGCCTACTGAGCGGGGAGGCCTCCTACGAGCAGTACTTC. Residues: CASSESLLSGEASYEQYF.

The chain links TRBV28 to TRBJ2-4, with D perhaps matching TRBD1 (7 bases). Trimming stripped 6 bases from V and 4 bases from J, with 16 bases between. This CDR3 has 15 residues. The germline V gene has CDR1 MDHEN and CDR2 SYDVKM. CDR3 coding DNA: TGTGCCAGCAGCTATTGGGGGGACAGAAAAAACATTCAGTACTTC. It encodes CASSYWGDRKNIQYF.

This rearrangement joins TRBV28 to TRBJ1-2; TRBD1 matches 7 bases. Per germline, CDR1 MDHEN and CDR2 SYDVKM. With V trimmed by 6 bases and J by 8 bases, 15 bases remained unmatched. The CDR3 loop spans 15 amino acids. This CDR3 reads CASSRDGTALRGYTF. The CDR3 coding sequence is TGTGCCAGCAGCCGAGATGGGACAGCCCTACGGGGCTACACCTTC.

The gene calls are TRBV11-1 and TRBJ2-1; maybe TRBD2 (5 bases). CDR1 and CDR2 (germline): SGHAT, FQDESV (reference sequence). V lost 1 base to trimming and J lost 3 bases, with 7 bases between them. The CDR3 has 14 amino acids. CDR3 coding DNA: TGTGCCAGCAGCTTAGATGGGAGCTACAATGAGCAGTTCTTC. It translates to CASSLDGSYNEQFF.

The chain carries TRBV11-2 and TRBJ2-1, with 10 positions matching TRBD2. CDR1 is SGHAT, CDR2 FQNNGV, per germline. This CDR3 contains 15 residues. V lost 6 bases to trimming and J lost 3 bases; unmatched junction nucleotides: 5. The CDR3 spells CASRPLAGYYNEQFF. The DNA of the CDR3 is TGTGCCAGCAGGCCACTAGCGGGGTACTACAATGAGCAGTTCTTC. The full variable domain, completed using reference TRBV11-2 and TRBJ2-1, is EAGVAQSPRYKIIEKRQSVAFWCNPISGHATLYWYQQILGQGPKLLIQFQNNGVVDDSQLPKDRFSAERLKGVDSTLKIQPAKLEDSAVYLCASRPLAGYYNEQFFGPGTRLTVL.

V and J are TRBV7-4 and TRBJ1-3, with a possible D match to TRBD1 (6 bases). CDR3 length: 15 residues. Germline V gene lookup returns CDR1 SGHVT and CDR2 SQSDAQ. V was clipped by 5 bases and J by 7 bases, with 18 bases between them. The DNA of the CDR3 is TGTGCCAGCAGCGGGGACACGCAAAGGGTCAACACCATATATTTT. This sequence encodes CASSGDTQRVNTIYF.